The sequence of this T cell receptor beta chain was determined in a study of beta chain features in type 1 diabetes. Every single donor gave one heparinised blood draw, and these averaged about 120 mL. Expressed TCRB transcripts were sequenced because the isolated RNA had all been reverse transcribed beforehand. The repertoire was sequenced with immunoSEQ multiplex PCR; TCRdb's copy has only in-frame clones and lacks some. Here the sample spans roughly 380,000 clones, 15% to 20% being singletons. The CDR3 consists of 14 residues. V shed 4 bases and J shed 3 bases, with 8 bases lying between them. The germline gives CDR1 SGHRS, CDR2 YFSETQ. A few counts support this clone. Its antigen is not identified. Study findings and constraints: For patients and controls alike, PCR might favor shorter templates to the same degree. Lower insertion and higher deletion counts appeared at VDJ junctions in type 1 diabetes patients. The naive, central memory and Treg TCRB repertoires of patients appeared to be more similar to one another than those of healthy donors.

Sequenced input: naive CD4+ T cells from blood. The clonotype originates from a woman between 18 and 29 years old in good health. The chain links TRBV5-1 to TRBJ2-6; D may be TRBD1 (6 bases). CDR3 residues: CASSGGDGANVLTF. The CDR3, as DNA: TGCGCCAGCAGCGGGGGCGATGGGGCCAACGTCCTGACTTTC.